The T cell receptor (beta chain) described here comes from a study of CD8 T cells in Susac syndrome. V gave up 6 bases and J gave up 5 bases; unmatched junction bases: 8. CDR1 SGHRS and CDR2 YFSETQ come from the germline V gene. This CDR3 has 15 amino acids. CD8+ and CD4+ T cells circulating in blood were sequenced for TCR beta. Random hexamers were used to reverse transcribe 0.5 to 1 ug of RNA. TCRdb analysed the immunoSEQ multiplex PCR reads with MiXCR anew, one entry per CDR3 protein. The data contain approximately 210,000 distinct CDR3 sequences, about 94% of them singletons. General study points: The study conceded that its TCR sequencing and HLA analysis involved relatively few individuals.

Concerning this clonotype itself: Its antigen is undetermined.

Material: CD4+ T cells from PBMCs. The rearrangement uses TRBV5-1 and TRBJ1-6; TRBD1 matches at 7 bases. The receptor comes from a human donor with Susac syndrome. The CDR3 nucleotides read TGCGCCAGCACCCGGGACAGCGACAATAATTCACCCCTCCACTTT. This codes for CASTRDSDNNSPLHF.